The 8 T cell receptor beta chains in this list originate from one sample, sequenced in a study of blood T cell repertoires in COVID-19. Using immunoSEQ multiplex PCR, the repertoire was profiled, and TCRdb retains in-frame clones only, with some absent. The sample lists about 130,000 clones, about four fifths occurring once. The sequenced material came from peripheral blood. The receptors originated from a woman in her fifties or sixties with acute or convalescent COVID-19.

This chain's CDR3 is CASSITGAQNTEAFF. Here the CDR3 DNA reads TGTGCCAGTAGTATAACAGGGGCGCAGAACACTGAAGCTTTCTTT. The chain combines TRBV19 with TRBJ1-1; 7 bases are a match to TRBD1. The CDR3 covers 15 residues. With V trimmed by 2 bases and J by 1 base, 4 bases remained unmatched. The V gene's germline CDR1 is LNHDA and CDR2 SQIVND (reference sequence).

The chain couples TRBV27 to TRBJ2-3; unclear D gene. The ends were cut back, 3 bases at V and 0 bases at J, with 4 bases in the middle. This CDR3 is built from 13 residues. Germline V gene lookup returns CDR1 MNHEY and CDR2 SMNVEV (reference sequence). This chain's CDR3 is CASSFPSTDTQYF. The DNA of the CDR3 is TGTGCCAGCAGTTTTCCTAGCACAGATACGCAGTATTTT.

The chain links TRBV5-4 to TRBJ2-7, with D possibly being TRBD2 (6 bases). Germline V gene data show CDR1 as SGHNT and CDR2 as YYREEE (reference sequence). Trimming cost V 0 bases and J 1 base, with 14 bases left between them. This CDR3 contains 16 residues. The CDR3 DNA is TGTGCCAGCAGCTTGGAAGCCGGGGGTCTTTCCTACGAGCAGTACTTC. Residues: CASSLEAGGLSYEQYF.

V and J are TRBV12-3 or TRBV12-4 and TRBJ2-7; 7 bases are a match to TRBD1. The CDR3 spans 12 residues. Losses at the gene ends were 6 bases for V and 5 bases for J; bases not matched to a gene: 4. This CDR3 is CASSVTGDEQYF. The DNA for the CDR3 is TGTGCCAGCAGCGTAACAGGGGACGAGCAGTACTTC.

This clone came up once. The chain has TRBV14 and TRBJ2-7; D call uncertain. The germline V gene encodes CDR1 SGHDN and CDR2 FVKESK. This CDR3 spans 13 amino acids. Trimming stripped 0 bases from V and 3 bases from J, with 6 bases between. DNA of the CDR3: TGTGCCAGCAGCCAAGATCTCTTCTACGAGCAGTACTTC. Translating it yields CASSQDLFYEQYF.

The J gene is TRBJ2-7, the V gene TRBV9; the D gene is possibly TRBD1 (7 bases). CDR3 length equals 14 residues. The ends were cut back, 5 bases at V and 3 bases at J, with 15 bases in the middle. CDR1 SGDLS and CDR2 YYNGEE come from the germline V gene. In DNA, the CDR3 is TGTGCCAGCAGGGAGGGGGCGCTGGGCTACGAGCAGTACTTC. Protein product: CASREGALGYEQYF.

The rearrangement joins TRBV6-5 to TRBJ2-3; 7 nucleotides align to TRBD1. The CDR3 length is 14 residues. Trimming removed 6 bases from V and 4 bases from J; junction bases left unmatched: 7. The germline gives CDR1 MNHEY, CDR2 SVGAGI. The CDR3 sequence: CASRIGQVADTQYF. CDR3 coding DNA: TGTGCCAGCAGAATTGGACAGGTTGCAGATACGCAGTATTTT.

CDR3 sequence: CASSPGGGYGYTF. Written as DNA, the CDR3 is TGTGCCAGCTCACCAGGGGGCGGCTATGGCTACACCTTC. The chain joins TRBV18 to TRBJ1-2, with D maybe TRBD1 (6 bases). Germline V gives CDR1 KGHSH, CDR2 LQKENI. V was trimmed by 2 bases and J by 4 bases, leaving 8 bases between them. CDR3 size: 13 residues.